Below, 5 T cell receptor beta chains from the same sample are listed, as sequenced in a study of cytomegalovirus exposure and HLA in healthy donors (dated by TCRdb to 2017 to 2019). The library was generated by the immunoSEQ multiplex PCR assay. For the multiplex PCR, a mixture combining 60 forward primers for TCR Vbeta segments and 13 reverse primers for TCR Jbeta segments was used. Here the immuneACCESS table is served through TCRdb, limited to in-frame sequences with V and J called. Missing clones are a known gap in these copies; in checked studies unresolved V genes cover under half, and the rest lacks a known reason. For this sample there are under 200,000 clones; roughly 74% appear just once. 7.7% of the sample is taken by the ten largest. Sequencing used PBMCs. The receptors stem from a woman aged 40 to 55 in good health and CMV-seropositive.

The chain carries TRBV4-1 and TRBJ1-2, with 7 bases lining up with TRBD1. CDR3 length: 16 residues. With V trimmed by 0 bases and J by 7 bases, 11 bases remained unmatched. Germline loops: CDR1 MGHRA, CDR2 YSYEKL. The CDR3 here is CASSQDRGGGMGGYTF. The DNA of the CDR3 is TGCGCCAGCAGCCAAGATCGTGGAGGGGGCATGGGTGGCTACACCTTC.

This chain uses TRBV28 with TRBJ1-2; maybe TRBD1 (6 bases). Trimming shortened V by 4 bases and J by 1 base, and 16 bases separated the two germline ends. Germline V CDR1 and CDR2: MDHEN, SYDVKM. The CDR3 is made up of 16 amino acids. In DNA form, the CDR3 reads TGTGCCAGCAGTTCACACTTGACAGGCCATAACTATGGCTACACCTTC. It translates to CASSSHLTGHNYGYTF.

CDR3 bases: TGTGCCAGCAGCCCCCGACAGGGGGCCCTGTACGAGCAGTACTTC. It specifies CASSPRQGALYEQYF. The rearrangement joins TRBV9 to TRBJ2-7, with 10 bases identical to TRBD1. There are 15 residues in the CDR3. Germline V CDR1 and CDR2: SGDLS, YYNGEE. Germline trimming cut 4 bases from V and 4 bases from J; bases unmatched to any gene: 8.

This clone was seen a few times. The chain employs TRBV2 and TRBJ2-3; D might be TRBD2 (6 bases). The germline V gene encodes CDR1 SNHLY and CDR2 FYNNEI. The V gene lost 8 bases and the J gene lost 6 bases, with 12 bases spanning the gap. This CDR3 contains 12 residues. The DNA for the CDR3 is TGTGCCAGCGGTAAAGCGGGCGATACGCAGTATTTT. It codes for CASGKAGDTQYF.

The gene calls are TRBV19 and TRBJ2-7; 10 nucleotides agree with TRBD2. This CDR3 has 15 amino acids. CDR1 and CDR2 from the germline V gene are LNHDA and SQIVND (reference sequence). Trimming removed 6 bases from V and 5 bases from J; junction bases left unmatched: 10. CDR3 in amino acids: CASSTGTSARDEQYF. CDR3 in DNA: TGTGCCAGTAGCACAGGGACTAGCGCGCGAGACGAGCAGTACTTC.